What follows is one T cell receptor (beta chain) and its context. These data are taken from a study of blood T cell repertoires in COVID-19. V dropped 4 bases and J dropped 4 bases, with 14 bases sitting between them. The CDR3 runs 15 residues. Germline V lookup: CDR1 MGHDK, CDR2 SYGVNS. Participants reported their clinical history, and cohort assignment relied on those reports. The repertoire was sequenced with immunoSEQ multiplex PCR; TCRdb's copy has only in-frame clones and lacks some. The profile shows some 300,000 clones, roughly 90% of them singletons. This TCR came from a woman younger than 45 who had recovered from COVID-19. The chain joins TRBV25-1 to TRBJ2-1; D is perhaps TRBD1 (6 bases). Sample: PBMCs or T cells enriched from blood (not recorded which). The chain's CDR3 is CASSVRGAGYNEQFF. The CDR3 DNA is TGTGCCAGCAGTGTCAGGGGTGCTGGGTACAATGAGCAGTTCTTC.